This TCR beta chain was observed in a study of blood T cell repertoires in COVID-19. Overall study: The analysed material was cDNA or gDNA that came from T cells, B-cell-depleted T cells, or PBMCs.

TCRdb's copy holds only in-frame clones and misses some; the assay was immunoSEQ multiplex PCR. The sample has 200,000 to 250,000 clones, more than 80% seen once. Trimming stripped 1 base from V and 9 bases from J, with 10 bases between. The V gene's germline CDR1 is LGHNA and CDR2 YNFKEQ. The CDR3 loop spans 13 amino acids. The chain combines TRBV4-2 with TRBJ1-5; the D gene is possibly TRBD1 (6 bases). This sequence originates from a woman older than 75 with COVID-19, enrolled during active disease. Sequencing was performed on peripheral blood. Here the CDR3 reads CASSQGIGGPQHF. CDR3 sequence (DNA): TGTGCCAGCAGCCAAGGGATAGGGGGGCCCCAGCATTTT.